A selection of T cell receptor beta chains follows, all from one sample in a study of TIL therapy for anti-PD-1-resistant metastatic lung cancer. Only in-frame clones appear in the TCRdb table, and some are missing; sequencing was by immunoSEQ multiplex PCR. The sample consists of around 100,000 clones, around three fifths of them appearing once. The sequencing here drew on tumor tissue, taken at baseline. The receptors come from a person aged 25 to 85 with non-small cell lung cancer. The CDR3 runs from the conserved cysteine through the conserved F or W. Fields, in order: clone size, V gene, D gene, J gene, CDR3 DNA, CDR3 protein. A D gene is named only where the DNA matches it firmly. Clone size is given for some rows only: seen once, a few or many times, or a class if the clone is expanded.

few	TRBV18	.	TRBJ2-3	TGTGCCAGCTCACCATCTTCAGGGGCAGATACGCAGTATTTT	CASSPSSGADTQYF
few	TRBV4-3	.	TRBJ2-1	TGCGCCAGCAGCCAAAGAGCGCTGGGGGGGCGTGACAATGAGCAGTTCTTC	CASSQRALGGRDNEQFF
.	TRBV5-4	TRBD2	TRBJ2-1	TGTGCCAGCAGCAGGACTAGCGGGGGGTTTAATGAGCAGTTCTTC	CASSRTSGGFNEQFF
.	TRBV11-2	TRBD1	TRBJ1-2	TGTGCCAGCAGCTTATCAGGGGGTCCTTCTAACTATGGCTACACCTTC	CASSLSGGPSNYGYTF
few	TRBV27	.	TRBJ2-2	TGTGCCAGCAGTTTATTTCTCGGGTCGAACACCGGGGAGCTGTTTTTT	CASSLFLGSNTGELFF
.	TRBV28	.	TRBJ2-4	TGTGCCAGCAGTCCCTTAGGGCCCGGCCGCATTCAGTACTTC	CASSPLGPGRIQYF
.	TRBV6-1	TRBD2	TRBJ2-3	TGTGCCAGCAGTAAAGCGGGGGAAGATACGCAGTATTTT	CASSKAGEDTQYF
few	TRBV18	.	TRBJ1-1	TGTGCCAGCTCTCAACCACGGTCGGACAACACTGAAGCTTTCTTT	CASSQPRSDNTEAFF
.	TRBV5-8	.	TRBJ1-5	TGTGCCAGCAGCCGACGGGGAAATCAGCCCCAGCATTTT	CASSRRGNQPQHF
.	TRBV12-3/TRBV12-4	.	TRBJ1-6	TGTGCCAGCAGTTTAACAGCCAATTCACCCCTCCACTTT	CASSLTANSPLHF
.	TRBV4-1	.	TRBJ2-7	TGCGCCAGCAGCCACCTGAATGGCAGATCCGAGAAGCAGTACTTC	CASSHLNGRSEKQYF
.	TRBV7-3	.	TRBJ2-7	TGTGCCAGCAGCTTAACCGGCGGCAAGCAGTACTTC	CASSLTGGKQYF
few	TRBV7-9	.	TRBJ1-4	TGTGCCAGCAGCCCTATAGCTAATGAAAAACTGTTTTTT	CASSPIANEKLFF
many	TRBV19	.	TRBJ2-2	TGTGCCAGTACCGACAGGCCAAACACCGGGGAGCTGTTTTTT	CASTDRPNTGELFF
.	TRBV6-2/TRBV6-3	.	TRBJ1-5	TGTGCCAGCAGTTACACAGGGAATAGCAATCAGCCCCAGCATTTT	CASSYTGNSNQPQHF
few	TRBV6-2/TRBV6-3	.	TRBJ2-3	TGTGCCAGCAGTGGTTCCCGGGGGTGGGGGCTTACGCAGTATTTT	CASSGSRGWGLTQYF
many	TRBV5-4	TRBD2	TRBJ2-2	TGTGCCAGCAGCTCGGGACTAGCGGCCCACACCGGGGAGCTGTTTTTT	CASSSGLAAHTGELFF
.	TRBV5-1	TRBD2	TRBJ2-3	TGCGCCAGCTGCTCCGACCCGGGAGCGGGATACGCAGATACGCAGTATTTT	CASCSDPGAGYADTQYF
.	TRBV9	TRBD1	TRBJ2-3	TGTGCCAGCAGCCCCATAGGCCGGGACAGGGGGTCCGAGAGTGCAGATACGCAGTATTTT	CASSPIGRDRGSESADTQYF
.	TRBV18	.	TRBJ2-3	TGTGCCAGCTCGGGCGAAAGGGAGACAGATACGCAGTATTTT	CASSGERETDTQYF
.	TRBV2	TRBD2	TRBJ2-7	TGTGCCAGCAGTTATCGGACTAGCGGGATTTACGAGCAGTACTTC	CASSYRTSGIYEQYF
.	TRBV15	.	TRBJ2-2	TGTGCCACCAGCAGGCGGGGTGGGGGGCGAGGGACCGGGGAGCTGTTTTTT	CATSRRGGGRGTGELFF